This T cell receptor beta chain was documented in a study of early T cells in non-severe SARS-CoV-2 infection. A single record per CDR3 protein comes from TCRdb applying MiXCR to the 5' RACE reads. The profile shows approximately 30,000 distinct CDR3 sequences, 6.6% of them singletons. Trimming cost V 0 bases and J 8 bases; bases outside gene matches: 12. The CDR3 length is 16 residues. Germline CDR1 reads MNHNY; CDR2 reads SVGAGI (reference sequence). This clonotype rates as medium-sized. Specimen: whole blood. The chain is built from TRBV6-6 and TRBJ1-1; TRBD1 matches at 7 bases. The receptor comes from an adult who was a healthcare worker with PCR-confirmed SARS-CoV-2 infection or an uninfected control (not recorded which). The CDR3 DNA sequence: TGTGCCAGCAGTTACTCGACGGGACAGCCCCAACGGGAAGCTTTCTTT. Translation: CASSYSTGQPQREAFF.